These T cell receptor beta chains were read from a single sample in a study of T-cell reconstitution after alpha-beta-depleted transplantation in children. Using its own MiXCR run on the PCR reads, TCRdb lists one record per CDR3 protein. The sample includes approximately 110,000 distinct CDR3 sequences, more than 20% seen only once; the top ten take over 9.5%. The sample in question was PBMCs, mostly from graft donor cells, obtained 180 days after TCRalphabeta/CD19-depleted stem cell transplant. The source is a male patient aged 2-15 years who had a stem cell transplant for chronic granulomatous disease, so the T cells may come from the graft donor. Both conserved end residues are part of each CDR3. D genes are given only for firm matches. Some rows have no size entry. The others give once, few or many, or a class for an expanded clone.

>TRBJ2-3|many|TRBD2|TRBV6-1
TGTGCCAGCAGTAGGACTAGCGGGACGGATACGCAGTATTTT
CASSRTSGTDTQYF
>TRBJ1-2|.|.|TRBV30
TGTGCCTGGAGTCGAGAAGGAAACTATGGCTACACCTTC
CAWSREGNYGYTF
>TRBJ2-7|many|.|TRBV12-3/TRBV12-4
TGTGCCAGCGGATCTACCTCAGGGGGGATATCTAAGGAGCAGTACTTC
CASGSTSGGISKEQYF
>TRBJ2-5|.|.|TRBV12-3/TRBV12-4
TGTGCCAGCAGTCTACGACAGGCGACCCAAGAGACCCAGTACTTC
CASSLRQATQETQYF
>TRBJ2-3|.|.|TRBV6-5
TGTGCCCGCAGTTTTGGAGATACGCAGTATTTC
CARSFGDTQYF
>TRBJ2-1|few|.|TRBV4-3
TGCGCCAGCAGCCAAGAATGGGGGGGCCTCTACAATGAGCAGTTCTTC
CASSQEWGGLYNEQFF
>TRBJ2-1|many|.|TRBV5-1
TGCGCCAGCATGCTCAGGGGTATCTCCTACAATGAGCAGTTCTTC
CASMLRGISYNEQFF
>TRBJ2-2|few|.|TRBV9
TGTGCCAGCAGCGCCAGGATGAACACCGGGGAGCTGTTTTTT
CASSARMNTGELFF
>TRBJ2-2|many|.|TRBV9
TGTGCCAGCAGCGTAGGGGTACAGACCGGGGAGCTGTTTTTT
CASSVGVQTGELFF
>TRBJ1-1|many|.|TRBV25-1
TGTGCCAGCAGTGAATACCTACAGGAAAGAAGCGAAGCTTTCTTT
CASSEYLQERSEAFF
>TRBJ2-1|many|TRBD1|TRBV12-3/TRBV12-4
TGTGCCAGCAGTCGACAGGGATTGGTCTACAATGAGCAGTTCTTC
CASSRQGLVYNEQFF
>TRBJ2-3|many|TRBD1|TRBV12-3/TRBV12-4
TGTGCCAGCAGTCCTCGGACAGGACATAGCACAGATACGCAGTATTTT
CASSPRTGHSTDTQYF
>TRBJ2-3|.|TRBD2|TRBV20-1
TGCAGTGCTAGAGACGGACTAGCGGGGAGAGATACGCAGTATTTT
CSARDGLAGRDTQYF
>TRBJ2-1|once|.|TRBV7-2
TGTGCCAGCAGCCCCGGGACCAGACCTTCCTACAATGAGCAGTTCTTC
CASSPGTRPSYNEQFF